The 23 T cell receptor beta chains presented below share a single source sample, sequenced in a study of cytomegalovirus exposure and HLA in healthy donors. Data came from immunoSEQ multiplex PCR; TCRdb stores just in-frame clones and leaves some out. The sample has 150,000 to 200,000 clones; roughly 83% are singletons. Material for sequencing was PBMCs. The receptors were gathered from a woman aged 18-29 years in good health and CMV-seronegative.

J is TRBJ1-1 and V is TRBV5-8; the D is unclear. Trimming left V 5 bases short and J 1 base short, with 15 bases between. Germline CDR1 SGHTS, CDR2 YDEGEE. The CDR3 length is 15 residues. The CDR3 DNA reads as TGTGCCAGCAGTCCCCCCTTGTATTCGAACACTGAAGCTTTCTTT. Protein: CASSPPLYSNTEAFF.

V usage is TRBV19 and J usage is TRBJ1-6; a possible D gene is TRBD1 (6 bases). The CDR3 runs to 15 residues. The V and J ends lost 1 base and 9 bases respectively, with 13 bases between them. The germline V gene encodes CDR1 LNHDA and CDR2 SQIVND (reference sequence). The CDR3 region has the DNA TGTGCCAGTAGTATAGGAAGCAGGGGACGTTCACCCCTCCACTTT. It translates to CASSIGSRGRSPLHF.

The rearrangement links TRBV28 to TRBJ1-5, with 7 bases matching TRBD1. Trimming at V came to 4 bases and at J to 8 bases, leaving 8 bases not matched to a gene. Per the germline V gene, CDR1 is MDHEN and CDR2 is SYDVKM. This CDR3 has 14 amino acids. The CDR3 DNA follows: TGTGCCAGCAGTTCACCGACAGGGTCGGAGCCCCAGCATTTT. It translates to CASSSPTGSEPQHF.

The J gene is TRBJ1-6, the V gene TRBV5-1, with TRBD1 matching 10 bases. The V and J ends lost 0 bases and 0 bases, in that order; junction bases with no gene match: 9. CDR1 is SGHRS, CDR2 YFSETQ, per germline. CDR3 length: 20 residues. This CDR3 is CASSLESGTGVSSYNSPLHF. In nucleotides, the CDR3 is TGCGCCAGCAGCTTGGAATCCGGGACAGGGGTTAGCTCCTATAATTCACCCCTCCACTTT.

The CDR3 region is CASRFTGTLSYEQYF. Here the CDR3 DNA reads TGTGCCAGCAGATTTACAGGGACGCTCTCCTACGAGCAGTACTTC. This chain joins TRBV28 and TRBJ2-7, with D perhaps matching TRBD1 (6 bases). CDR1 MDHEN and CDR2 SYDVKM come from the germline V gene. The length of the CDR3 is 15 residues. Between the trimmed V and J ends, which lost 6 bases and 0 bases, there was a span of 15 bases.

The chain employs TRBV12-5 and TRBJ1-6, with TRBD1 identical over 9 bases. The CDR3 loop spans 16 amino acids. Germline values: CDR1 LGHNT, CDR2 FRNRAP. V shed 2 bases, J shed 4 bases, and the junction held 3 bases outside the gene matches. The CDR3 loop is CASGLRTGVYNSPLHF. The DNA for the CDR3 is TGTGCTAGTGGTTTGCGGACAGGGGTTTATAATTCACCCCTCCACTTT.

The J gene is TRBJ2-1, the V gene TRBV20-1; D is possibly TRBD2 (5 bases). The CDR3 length is 11 residues. The V gene's germline CDR1 is DFQATT and CDR2 SNEGSKA (reference sequence). The ends were cut back, 5 bases at V and 7 bases at J, with 9 bases in the middle. The CDR3 sequence: CSAPLANEQFF. The CDR3 DNA sequence: TGCAGTGCTCCCCTAGCAAATGAGCAGTTCTTC.

The genes are TRBV29-1 and TRBJ2-6; no firm D call. Germline V gene lookup returns CDR1 SQVTM and CDR2 ANQGSEA. The length of the CDR3 is 15 residues. Trimming stripped 4 bases from V and 0 bases from J, with 10 bases between. The CDR3 DNA reads as TGCAGCGTTGCCCCCCCCTTCTCTGGGGCCAACGTCCTGACTTTC. This encodes CSVAPPFSGANVLTF.

This chain uses TRBV27 with TRBJ1-1; possible D gene TRBD1, 6 bases. Trimming removed 7 bases at V and 4 bases at J, with 19 bases between. Germline CDR1 and CDR2: MNHEY and SMNVEV (reference sequence). The CDR3 has 15 residues. The CDR3 DNA sequence: TGTGCCAGCACCAAAACCCAGGGGTTTGGCACTGAAGCTTTCTTT. It specifies CASTKTQGFGTEAFF.

The chain uses TRBV6-1 and TRBJ1-4; D not certain. The CDR3 covers 12 residues. The V end was cut by 4 bases, the J end by 5 bases, with 5 bases between. Germline CDR1 is MNHNS and CDR2 is SASEGT. The CDR3 DNA reads TGTGCCAGCAGTGTAGTGAATGAAAAACTGTTTTTT. It encodes CASSVVNEKLFF.

The chain joins TRBV2 to TRBJ2-2; D call uncertain. The CDR3 covers 16 residues. CDR1 is SNHLY, CDR2 FYNNEI, per germline. Trimming removed 0 bases from V and 0 bases from J, with 8 bases in between. The CDR3 DNA reads as TGTGCCAGCAGTGAAGCGAGGTTGACGAACACCGGGGAGCTGTTTTTT. Encoded protein: CASSEARLTNTGELFF.

The chain uses TRBV5-8 and TRBJ1-1; 8 bases are a match to TRBD1. Germline assignment: CDR1 SGHTS and CDR2 YDEGEE. This CDR3 region has 15 residues. With 0 bases clipped from V and 3 bases from J, the junction kept 4 bases outside the gene matches. The CDR3 region is CASSLGTGRYTEAFF. In nucleotides, the CDR3 is TGTGCCAGCAGCTTGGGGACAGGGCGGTACACTGAAGCTTTCTTT.

This chain links TRBV10-1 with TRBJ2-2; TRBD2 matches at 9 bases. The CDR3 runs to 14 residues. From germline, CDR1 is WNHNN and CDR2 SYGVQD (reference sequence). The junction had 7 bases not matched to a gene; V was cut back by 8 bases and J by 6 bases. The CDR3 sequence: CASSREGSAGELFF. The DNA of the CDR3 is TGCGCCAGCTCGCGGGAGGGCTCGGCCGGGGAGCTGTTTTTT.

The gene calls are TRBV21-1 and TRBJ2-3; the D call in the table, TRBD2, was not verified against the DNA. TRBV21-1 is a documented pseudogene. The CDR3 is 16 amino acids. CDR3 coding DNA: TGTGCCAGCAGCAAGACTAGCGGGGAGCCGCCAGATACGCAGTATTTT. Translating gives CASSKTSGEPPDTQYF.

The rearrangement links TRBV19 to TRBJ2-1, with TRBD2 matching over 13 bases. Per the germline V gene, CDR1 is LNHDA and CDR2 is SQIVND (reference sequence). This CDR3 is built from 17 residues. J was trimmed by 4 bases and V by 5 bases; bases with no gene match: 8. The chain's CDR3 is CASSPSGLAGMYNEQFF. CDR3 in DNA: TGTGCCAGTAGTCCCTCGGGACTAGCGGGGATGTACAATGAGCAGTTCTTC.

The rearrangement links TRBV6-1 to TRBJ2-1, with 13 bases matching TRBD2. After removal of 4 bases from V and 4 bases from J, the junction contained 4 bases not matched to a gene. The CDR3 spans 16 residues. In germline, CDR1 is MNHNS, CDR2 SASEGT. The CDR3 is CASSALAGGSYNEQFF. Written as DNA, the CDR3 is TGTGCCAGCAGTGCACTAGCGGGGGGGTCGTACAATGAGCAGTTCTTC.

The chain combines TRBV5-1 with TRBJ2-2; 7 bases align to TRBD1. Germline CDR1 reads SGHRS; CDR2 reads YFSETQ. The CDR3 is 16 amino acids. V lost 0 bases and J lost 4; bases outside the gene matches: 6. Here the CDR3 reads CASSLVAGGSTGELFF. In DNA form, the CDR3 reads TGCGCCAGCAGCTTGGTGGCAGGGGGATCCACCGGGGAGCTGTTTTTT.

This rearrangement joins TRBV7-8 to TRBJ1-1; no reliable D call. With 5 bases removed from V and 4 bases from J, the gap between germline ends came to 11 bases. There are 13 residues in the CDR3. CDR1 SGHVS and CDR2 FQNEAQ come from the germline V gene. CDR3: CASSPPPGTEAFF. CDR3 coding DNA: TGTGCCAGCAGCCCCCCTCCCGGCACTGAAGCTTTCTTT.

The sample holds one count of this clone. This rearrangement joins TRBV10-2 to TRBJ1-1; perhaps TRBD1 as D (5 bases). Germline CDR1 is WSHSY and CDR2 is SAAADI. The length of the CDR3 is 14 residues. Trimming shortened V by 0 bases and J by 6 bases, and 11 bases separated the two germline ends. CDR3 residues: CASSESGGFAEAFF. The CDR3 nucleotides are TGCGCCAGCAGTGAGTCGGGGGGGTTCGCTGAAGCTTTCTTT.

The rearrangement links TRBV30 to TRBJ2-7; 7 bases are shared with TRBD1. V shed 6 bases, J shed 2 bases, and the junction held 4 bases outside the gene matches. Germline assignment: CDR1 GTSNPN and CDR2 SVGIG (reference sequence). The length of the CDR3 is 12 residues. Here the CDR3 DNA reads TGTGCCTGTACCGGGACAGCCTACGAGCAGTACTTC. It translates to CACTGTAYEQYF.

V usage is TRBV18 and J usage is TRBJ2-2, with a possible D match to TRBD1 (6 bases). The CDR3 has 12 amino acids. Germline V gives CDR1 KGHSH, CDR2 LQKENI. Trimming stripped 10 bases from V and 8 bases from J, with 14 bases between. The CDR3 loop reads CATTQGAGELFF. The CDR3 coding sequence is TGTGCCACCACACAGGGAGCGGGGGAGCTGTTTTTT.

This clone occurred once. This chain uses TRBV7-2 with TRBJ1-1; D remains unclear. Germline-derived CDR1 and CDR2 are SGHTA and FQGNSA. CDR3 length: 12 residues. With 1 base removed from V and 4 bases from J, the gap between germline ends came to 4 bases. CDR3 loop: CASSLGSTEAFF. DNA of the CDR3: TGTGCCAGCAGCTTAGGGAGCACTGAAGCTTTCTTT.

This chain uses TRBV19 with TRBJ1-1, with TRBD1 identical over 9 bases. CDR3 length: 12 amino acids. The V gene's germline CDR1 is LNHDA and CDR2 SQIVND (reference sequence). The V segment lost 8 bases and the J segment 12 bases; nucleotides outside the gene matches: 10. The CDR3 sequence: CASFDPGQGTFF. As DNA, the CDR3 is TGTGCCAGTTTTGACCCGGGACAGGGAACTTTCTTT.